This T cell receptor (beta chain) appears in the sequencing data of a study of blood T cell repertoires in COVID-19. About the study: Samples came from the United States, Italy and Spain, spanning acute and convalescent COVID-19.

In the study's own analysis: Amplification from reference gene primers served as the basis for estimated nucleated cell counts. Sequencing used immunoSEQ multiplex PCR; TCRdb keeps in-frame clones, though not all of them. The V and J calls and clone size come from that table; D and trimming were worked out from the DNA. Of fewer than 350,000 clones listed, about 86% are singletons. The CDR3 runs to 14 residues. V lost 3 bases, J lost 7 bases, and 7 bases stayed unmatched. Germline V gene lookup returns CDR1 SGDLS and CDR2 YYNGEE. A single count supports this clone. This sequence joins TRBV9 and TRBJ2-5, with 9 bases lining up with TRBD1. This TCR was recovered from a woman aged 40 to 50 with acute COVID-19. Sequenced: PBMCs or T cells enriched from blood (not recorded which). CDR3 bases: TGTGCCAGCAGCGCAACAGGGGGCGGGGGGACCCAGTACTTC. This translates into CASSATGGGGTQYF.